The clone carrying this T cell receptor (beta chain) has a single count. Trimming stripped 8 bases from V and 3 bases from J, with 10 bases between. CDR1 is MNHEY, CDR2 SVGAGI, per germline. CDR3 size: 12 residues. The data stem from a study of blood T cell repertoires in COVID-19. Study in general: The study drew acute and convalescent COVID-19 samples from the United States, Italy and Spain. PBMCs, B-cell-depleted T cells, or T cells were the source of the cDNA or gDNA that made up the material.

Study processing details: Amplifying reference gene primers gave estimates of nucleated cell counts. Here immunoSEQ multiplex PCR was the method, and the copy in TCRdb shows in-frame clones only, minus some. Clonal size and the V and J genes are those of that table, whereas D and trimming came from the DNA. The repertoire includes roughly 220,000 clones, approximately 80% of them detected once, and around 20% sits in the top ten. This TCR derives from a man aged 25 to 45 with active or convalescent COVID-19. The gene calls are TRBV6-5 and TRBJ1-1, with D unresolved. The material sequenced was peripheral blood. The DNA of the CDR3 is TGTGCCAGCCGCTCCCAGTACACTGAAGCTTTCTTT. Its protein is CASRSQYTEAFF.